This passage covers 19 T cell receptor beta chains from one sample sequenced in a study of T cell clones after liver transplantation. Method: immunoSEQ multiplex PCR; TCRdb's copy keeps in-frame clones and lacks some. Of around 20,000 clones listed, 80% to 90% were seen once; the top ten hold approximately 13%. The material was CD8+ T cells from blood, obtained 46 months after liver transplant. Every receptor here comes from a human patient who received a liver transplant. Some T cells may originate from the graft donor.

By sample fraction, this clone is medium-sized. The chain joins TRBV11-2 to TRBJ2-7; D is undetermined. Trimming left V 3 bases short and J 1 base short, with 7 bases between. The CDR3 covers 13 residues. Germline CDR1 reads SGHAT; CDR2 reads FQNNGV. The CDR3 is CASSFSRSYEQYF. DNA of the CDR3: TGTGCCAGCAGCTTTAGCAGGTCCTACGAGCAGTACTTC.

As DNA, the CDR3 is TGTGCCAGCACCTACGGGCGGCCGGCCCGGGCCGGGGAGCTGTTTTTT. The encoded protein is CASTYGRPARAGELFF. The rearrangement uses TRBV6-6 and TRBJ2-2; no firm D call. This CDR3 has 16 residues. The V end lost 7 bases, the J end lost 6 bases, and 21 bases lay between the germline ends. Germline V gene sequence: CDR1 MNHNY, CDR2 SVGAGI (reference sequence).

This chain links TRBV27 with TRBJ1-2; weak D call: TRBD1 (5 bases). This CDR3 spans 12 amino acids. With 4 bases removed from V and 8 bases from J, the gap between germline ends came to 11 bases. The germline CDR1 and CDR2 sequences are MNHEY and SMNVEV (reference sequence). CDR3 residues: CASSSHEGGYTF. CDR3 in DNA: TGTGCCAGCAGTTCCCATGAGGGGGGCTACACCTTC.

CDR3 loop: CASSFRDNYEQYF. The CDR3 DNA reads as TGTGCCAGCAGCTTCCGGGACAACTACGAGCAGTACTTC. V usage is TRBV5-4 and J usage is TRBJ2-7, with D maybe TRBD1 (6 bases). The CDR3 extends over 13 amino acids. V shed 2 bases and J shed 3 bases, with 9 bases lying between them. Germline CDR1 is SGHNT and CDR2 is YYREEE (reference sequence).

The CDR3 loop reads CASSLVSPSTDTQYF. The CDR3, as DNA: TGTGCCAGCAGCTTAGTTAGCCCAAGCACAGATACGCAGTATTTT. J is TRBJ2-3 and V is TRBV7-9; D gene unclear. The length of the CDR3 is 15 residues. Germline V gene sequence: CDR1 SEHNR, CDR2 FQNEAQ (reference sequence). Trimming stripped 1 base from V and 0 bases from J, with 8 bases between.

This clone was found a few times. This rearrangement joins TRBV5-4 to TRBJ2-1, with TRBD2 identical over 7 bases. CDR3 length: 17 amino acids. CDR1 SGHNT and CDR2 YYREEE come from the germline V gene (reference sequence). With V trimmed by 4 bases and J by 3 bases, 13 bases remained unmatched. CDR3 loop: CASSANPGLSYYNEQFF. The CDR3 DNA reads as TGTGCCAGCAGCGCCAATCCGGGACTATCATACTACAATGAGCAGTTCTTC.

The chain is built from TRBV10-1 and TRBJ2-1; 10 nucleotides line up with TRBD1. The CDR3 has 17 residues. CDR1 WNHNN and CDR2 SYGVQD come from the germline V gene (reference sequence). The junction had 7 bases not matched to a gene; V was cut back by 4 bases and J by 1 base. DNA for the CDR3: TGCGCCAGCAGTGGGGGACAGGGGAAAAGGTCCTACAATGAGCAGTTCTTC. Translated: CASSGGQGKRSYNEQFF.

This chain links TRBV28 with TRBJ1-1, with 7 positions matching TRBD1. CDR1 is MDHEN, CDR2 SYDVKM, per germline. CDR3 length: 10 amino acids. Trimming at V came to 8 bases and at J to 7 bases, leaving 1 base not matched to a gene. The CDR3 reads CASRQGEAFF. The CDR3 DNA follows: TGTGCCAGCCGACAGGGTGAAGCTTTCTTT.

CDR3 nucleotides: TGCGCCAGCAGCTTGGTCCGACAGGCCGCTGACACTGAAGCTTTCTTT. Translating gives CASSLVRQAADTEAFF. The V call is TRBV5-1, the J call TRBJ1-1, with a possible D match to TRBD1 (6 bases). CDR1 is SGHRS and CDR2 is YFSETQ in the germline V gene. Trimming took 0 bases from V and 3 from J, leaving 15 bases between them. The CDR3 has 16 amino acids.

This clone was seen a few times. The CDR3 DNA follows: TGTGCCAGCAGCGGAGAGAGCTCGGGGTTCACTGAAGCTTTCTTT. It translates to CASSGESSGFTEAFF. V and J are TRBV7-9 and TRBJ1-1; D unclear. Trimming shortened V by 5 bases and J by 4 bases, and 17 bases separated the two germline ends. The CDR3 consists of 15 residues. Germline V lookup: CDR1 SEHNR, CDR2 FQNEAQ (reference sequence).

V gene TRBV28 combines with J gene TRBJ1-5; D is ambiguous. This CDR3 contains 14 residues. The V gene lost 5 bases and the J gene lost 6 bases, with 14 bases spanning the gap. Germline V gene sequence: CDR1 MDHEN, CDR2 SYDVKM. The CDR3 DNA sequence: TGTGCCAGCAGTCCCCGGGTCTGGAGTCAGCCCCAGCATTTT. Protein sequence: CASSPRVWSQPQHF.

A note on this clone: With a much larger clone just one base away, this may be a read error. In the same sample, other DNA sequences code for this CDR3. The V and J genes are TRBV7-6 and TRBJ2-7, with D perhaps TRBD1 or TRBD2 (5 bases each). The CDR3 spans 13 residues. Germline-derived CDR1 and CDR2 are SGHVS and FNYEAQ. V dropped 4 bases and J dropped 3 bases, with 10 bases sitting between them. The CDR3 region has the DNA TGTGCCAGCAGCTCGGGACCTAACTACGAGCAGTACTTC. Protein product: CASSSGPNYEQYF.

This rearrangement joins TRBV28 to TRBJ1-5; D might be TRBD1 (5 bases). The length of the CDR3 is 17 residues. Per the germline V gene, CDR1 is MDHEN and CDR2 is SYDVKM. Trimming took 8 bases from V and 0 from J, leaving 20 bases between them. This CDR3 is CASGPREGRYSNQPQHF. CDR3 coding DNA: TGTGCCAGCGGACCTAGGGAGGGGCGGTATAGCAATCAGCCCCAGCATTTT.

In its sample, this clone was seen a few times. The CDR3, as DNA: TGTGCCAGCAGTGCACAGGGGCTACTTGGACTCCAACAGCCCCAGCATTTT. Translating gives CASSAQGLLGLQQPQHF. The chain joins TRBV27 to TRBJ1-5, with TRBD1 identical over 7 bases. The CDR3 spans 17 residues. After removal of 5 bases from V and 7 bases from J, the junction contained 17 bases not matched to a gene. Germline CDR1 reads MNHEY; CDR2 reads SMNVEV (reference sequence).

This chain links TRBV29-1 with TRBJ2-7; 9 bases line up with TRBD2. V lost 1 base, J lost 3 bases, and 10 bases stayed unmatched. The CDR3 sequence is 16 residues long. The germline CDR1 and CDR2 sequences are SQVTM and ANQGSEA. The CDR3 sequence is CSVEGGSGSGSYEQYF. For the CDR3, the DNA is TGCAGCGTTGAAGGGGGCAGTGGTAGCGGGAGCTACGAGCAGTACTTC.

V gene TRBV27 combines with J gene TRBJ2-5, with 9 bases that match TRBD2. CDR1 MNHEY and CDR2 SMNVEV come from the germline V gene (reference sequence). This CDR3 has 16 amino acids. The V gene end was trimmed by 7 bases and the J gene end by 4 bases; junction bases not matched to a gene: 13. DNA of the CDR3: TGTGCCAGCAAAGTAGAGGCGGGAGGGGCCCCAGAGACCCAGTACTTC. Amino acids: CASKVEAGGAPETQYF.

This chain uses TRBV21-1 with TRBJ2-2; TRBD2 is the table's D call, not checked against the DNA. TRBV21-1 is a pseudogene. The CDR3 is 18 amino acids. The CDR3 DNA sequence: TGTGCCAGCAGCATTAAACGGGAGGTATTACTACGCACCGGGGAGCTGTTTTTT. This codes for CASSIKREVLLRTGELFF.

The chain links TRBV4-1 to TRBJ2-1; unclear D gene. This CDR3 is built from 11 residues. CDR1 MGHRA and CDR2 YSYEKL come from the germline V gene. Trimming pared 5 bases from V and 2 bases from J, leaving 1 base between. The CDR3 sequence is CASSAYNEQFF. The CDR3, as DNA: TGCGCCAGCAGCGCCTACAATGAGCAGTTCTTC.

The chain carries TRBV6-5 and TRBJ2-4; D remains ambiguous. The V and J ends lost 11 bases and 1 base respectively, with 12 bases between them. The CDR3 loop spans 13 amino acids. CDR1 and CDR2 from the germline V gene are MNHEY and SVGAGI. The CDR3 nucleotides are TGTGCCGGCCTGAGTTTCGCCAAAAACATTCAGTACTTC. Translating gives CAGLSFAKNIQYF.